Presented here are 27 T cell receptor beta chains from one specimen sequenced in a study of blood T cell repertoires in COVID-19. TCRdb's table, derived via immunoSEQ multiplex PCR, lists solely in-frame clones and lacks some. This table has around 310,000 clones, almost 90% appearing once. Material for sequencing was peripheral blood. All receptors come from a woman in her forties with COVID-19, enrolled during active disease.

Points on this clone: Other DNA sequences of this sample code for an identical CDR3. The V call is TRBV4-1, the J call TRBJ1-2; maybe TRBD1 (5 bases). Germline loops: CDR1 MGHRA, CDR2 YSYEKL. The V gene lost 3 bases and the J gene lost 4 bases, with 9 bases spanning the gap. This CDR3 spans 13 amino acids. CDR3 protein: CASSQGGSYGYTF. As DNA, the CDR3 is TGCGCCAGCAGCCAGGGGGGTAGCTATGGCTACACCTTC.

This clone came up a few times. CDR3: CASSYLGSGVYNEQFF. In DNA form, the CDR3 reads TGCGCCAGCAGCTACCTCGGGAGCGGGGTTTACAATGAGCAGTTCTTC. The chain joins TRBV5-1 to TRBJ2-1; 7 bases match TRBD2. This CDR3 is 16 amino acids long. Germline CDR1 SGHRS, CDR2 YFSETQ. V gave up 3 bases and J gave up 4 bases; unmatched junction bases: 10.

V gene TRBV5-1 combines with J gene TRBJ1-1; D may be TRBD1 (6 bases). In germline, CDR1 is SGHRS, CDR2 YFSETQ. There are 14 residues in the CDR3. Trimming left V 3 bases short and J 4 bases short, with 13 bases between. CDR3 nucleotide sequence: TGCGCCAGCAGCTACAAGGGGGGGAGCACTGAAGCTTTCTTT. Amino acids: CASSYKGGSTEAFF.

The gene calls are TRBV12-3 or TRBV12-4 and TRBJ1-1; D gene unclear. The CDR3 is 12 amino acids. The V end was cut by 7 bases, the J end by 11 bases, with 17 bases between. For the CDR3, the DNA is TGTGCCAGCACCCCCTCGTCCTCGGAGGCTTTCTTT. This codes for CASTPSSSEAFF.

This chain connects TRBV28 to TRBJ1-6; D is uncertain. Deletions cut 6 bases from V and 14 bases from J, with 17 bases between. The CDR3 sequence is 13 residues long. Germline values: CDR1 MDHEN, CDR2 SYDVKM. CDR3 residues: CASSTNTRSTLHF. CDR3 in DNA: TGTGCCAGCAGCACTAATACCCGTTCGACCCTCCACTTT.

This sequence joins TRBV19 and TRBJ2-5, with 7 bases matching TRBD1. The CDR3 sequence is 15 residues long. Germline assignment: CDR1 LNHDA and CDR2 SQIVND (reference sequence). J was trimmed by 3 bases and V by 1 base; bases with no gene match: 5. The CDR3 is CASSIGWTGEETQYF. In DNA form, the CDR3 reads TGTGCCAGTAGTATAGGCTGGACAGGAGAAGAGACCCAGTACTTC.

V and J are TRBV30 and TRBJ1-6, with 9 bases aligning to TRBD1. This CDR3 comprises 15 residues. Trimming at V came to 2 bases and at J to 10 bases, leaving 9 bases not matched to a gene. The V gene's germline CDR1 is GTSNPN and CDR2 SVGIG (reference sequence). The CDR3 reads CAWSSSDRGASPLHF. CDR3 DNA sequence: TGTGCCTGGAGTTCCTCTGACAGGGGGGCCTCACCCCTCCACTTT.

The chain combines TRBV4-3 with TRBJ2-5; TRBD2 agrees at 9 bases. The CDR3 has 19 amino acids. Germline CDR1 reads LGHNA; CDR2 reads YSLEER. V shed 3 bases and J 2 bases; nucleotides not matched to a gene: 16. CDR3 nucleotides: TGCGCCAGCAGCCAGGACATGAGCGGGGGGTCCCTTGGTCAAGAGACCCAGTACTTC. It specifies CASSQDMSGGSLGQETQYF.

V and J are TRBV3-1 (or the pseudogene TRBV3-2) and TRBJ1-4; TRBD1 matches 7 bases. Germline V gene sequence: CDR1 LGHDT, CDR2 YNNKEL (reference sequence). V lost 6 bases, J lost 7 bases, and 11 bases stayed unmatched. The CDR3 has 15 residues. The DNA of the CDR3 is TGTGCCAGCAGTCTAGGGGGCCCCGGCCGTGAAAAACTGTTTTTT. Protein sequence: CASSLGGPGREKLFF.

This chain connects TRBV2 to TRBJ1-2; D is ambiguous. The germline V gene has CDR1 SNHLY and CDR2 FYNNEI. Between the trimmed V and J ends, which lost 1 base and 8 bases, there was a span of 5 bases. This CDR3 region has 11 residues. The CDR3 bases are TGTGCCAGCAGTGAAGGGGAGGGCTACACCTTC. It codes for CASSEGEGYTF.

This clone was seen only once. The chain is built from TRBV2 and TRBJ1-5; D gene uncertain. CDR3 length: 14 amino acids. V was trimmed by 0 bases and J by 6 bases, leaving 9 bases between them. Germline lookup yields CDR1 SNHLY and CDR2 FYNNEI. CDR3 amino acids: CASSEALRIQPQHF. The CDR3 bases are TGTGCCAGCAGTGAAGCGCTCAGGATTCAGCCCCAGCATTTT.

The chain couples TRBV2 to TRBJ1-2; D unresolved. The CDR3 has 14 amino acids. Deletions cut 8 bases from V and 2 bases from J, with 15 bases between. Germline loops: CDR1 SNHLY, CDR2 FYNNEI. The CDR3 coding sequence is TGTGCCAGCGGGCGGGCAGGACGCAACTATGGCTACACCTTC. Protein product: CASGRAGRNYGYTF.

The V and J genes are TRBV19 and TRBJ1-2, with 8 bases identical to TRBD1. The V segment lost 7 bases and the J segment 4 bases; nucleotides outside the gene matches: 11. The CDR3 length is 15 residues. Per germline, CDR1 LNHDA and CDR2 SQIVND (reference sequence). This CDR3 reads CASTGGGQLGYGYTF. The CDR3 coding sequence is TGTGCCAGTACAGGGGGCGGACAGCTAGGCTATGGCTACACCTTC. The full variable domain, completed using reference TRBV19 and TRBJ1-2, is DGGITQSPKYLFRKEGQNVTLSCEQNLNHDAMYWYRQDPGQGLRLIYYSQIVNDFQKGDIAEGYSVSREKKESFPLTVTSAQKNPTAFYLCASTGGGQLGYGYTFGSGTRLTVV.

The rearrangement links TRBV5-1 to TRBJ2-2, with 10 bases matching TRBD1. Germline trimming cut 0 bases from V and 2 bases from J; bases unmatched to any gene: 4. The CDR3 runs 17 residues. CDR1 is SGHRS and CDR2 is YFSETQ in the germline V gene. The CDR3 reads CASSLDGTGVNTGELFF. DNA for the CDR3: TGCGCCAGCAGCTTGGACGGGACAGGGGTCAACACCGGGGAGCTGTTTTTT.

The genes are TRBV28 and TRBJ1-5; D remains ambiguous. Looked up from germline, CDR1 is MDHEN and CDR2 is SYDVKM. This CDR3 has 15 amino acids. V was trimmed by 4 bases and J by 6 bases, leaving 16 bases between them. The DNA for the CDR3 is TGTGCCAGCAGTTATTTTTCGGGTCGGGGTCAGCCCCAGCATTTT. This encodes CASSYFSGRGQPQHF.

The rearrangement links TRBV5-1 to TRBJ1-1; 7 positions agree with TRBD1. The CDR3 is made up of 14 amino acids. Germline V lookup: CDR1 SGHRS, CDR2 YFSETQ. Trimming took 4 bases from V and 5 from J; bases not matched to a gene: 8. Here the CDR3 DNA reads TGCGCCAGCAGCCAGACAGGGCCAGTAACTGAAGCTTTCTTT. This encodes CASSQTGPVTEAFF.

Comments on this clone: This clone may be a read error of a much larger clone one base away. The chain combines TRBV25-1 with TRBJ2-2; maybe TRBD2 (5 bases). The germline V and J ends were trimmed by 4 bases and 4 bases, with 7 bases remaining between them. The CDR3 has 13 amino acids. CDR1 and CDR2 from the germline V gene are MGHDK and SYGVNS. This chain's CDR3 is CASSGTVTGELFF. The CDR3 DNA is TGTGCCAGCAGTGGGACTGTCACCGGGGAGCTGTTTTTT.

The rearrangement uses TRBV29-1 and TRBJ2-7; TRBD1 matches at 10 bases. V gave up 8 bases and J gave up 6 bases; unmatched junction bases: 13. The CDR3 sequence is 14 residues long. Germline V gene sequence: CDR1 SQVTM, CDR2 ANQGSEA. The CDR3 loop reads CSSRHGTGEGEQYF. In DNA, the CDR3 is TGCAGCTCACGACACGGGACAGGGGAGGGCGAGCAGTACTTC.

The chain is built from TRBV6-6 and TRBJ1-2, with a possible D match to TRBD1 (5 bases). Deletions cut 7 bases from V and 3 bases from J, with 18 bases between. The CDR3 extends over 15 amino acids. CDR1 and CDR2 from the germline V gene are MNHNY and SVGAGI (reference sequence). The CDR3 loop is CASIIPGGEYYGYTF. CDR3 DNA: TGTGCCAGCATTATCCCGGGGGGGGAATACTATGGCTACACCTTC.

The CDR3 DNA reads TGTGCCAGCAGTCTTACAGGGGTGGCTGAAGCTTTCTTT. Encoded protein: CASSLTGVAEAFF. The rearrangement links TRBV28 to TRBJ1-1; 7 bases line up with TRBD1. The V gene end was trimmed by 5 bases and the J gene end by 6 bases; junction bases not matched to a gene: 6. The CDR3 contains 13 residues. CDR1 is MDHEN, CDR2 SYDVKM, per germline.

The chain joins TRBV7-2 to TRBJ1-2; D perhaps matches TRBD1 (6 bases). V shed 2 bases and J shed 3 bases, with 10 bases lying between them. CDR3 length: 14 amino acids. Germline values: CDR1 SGHTA, CDR2 FQGNSA. The CDR3 DNA reads as TGTGCCAGCAGCTTAAAACCAGGGGACTATGGCTACACCTTC. This encodes CASSLKPGDYGYTF.

Here the CDR3 DNA reads TGCGCCAGCAGCCGGGACAGTTATCAGCCCCAGCATTTT. This sequence encodes CASSRDSYQPQHF. The rearrangement joins TRBV4-3 to TRBJ1-5, with 7 bases matching TRBD1. The CDR3 has 13 residues. The ends lost 4 bases at V and 5 bases at J; junction bases unmatched: 2. Germline loops: CDR1 LGHNA, CDR2 YSLEER.

The chain links TRBV7-2 to TRBJ1-5, with D possibly being TRBD1 (6 bases). CDR1 SGHTA and CDR2 FQGNSA come from the germline V gene. The CDR3 is 15 amino acids. V was trimmed by 3 bases and J by 5 bases, leaving 14 bases between them. This CDR3 is CASSFPGTPDQPQHF. In DNA form, the CDR3 reads TGTGCCAGCAGCTTCCCGGGGACACCTGATCAGCCCCAGCATTTT.

The rearrangement links TRBV7-8 to TRBJ1-5; 8 bases map to TRBD1. Germline-derived CDR1 and CDR2 are SGHVS and FQNEAQ. The CDR3 runs 14 residues. J lost 7 bases, V lost 5 bases, and 7 bases had no gene match. CDR3 sequence: CASSPPGGEQPQHF. The CDR3 DNA follows: TGTGCCAGCAGCCCCCCAGGGGGCGAGCAGCCCCAGCATTTT.

The V call is TRBV7-9, the J call TRBJ1-4, with 9 bases aligning to TRBD1. V lost 5 bases and J lost 10; bases outside the gene matches: 11. CDR3 length equals 15 residues. Germline lookup yields CDR1 SEHNR and CDR2 FQNEAQ (reference sequence). CDR3 coding DNA: TGTGCCAGCAGCACCTCTCCGGGGGGACAGGGAAAACTGTTTTTT. Translation: CASSTSPGGQGKLFF.

For the CDR3, the DNA is TGTGCCATCAGGACCGGGACAGGGGAGTTCTACGAGCAGTACTTC. It specifies CAIRTGTGEFYEQYF. V gene TRBV10-3 combines with J gene TRBJ2-7; 10 nucleotides match TRBD1. The germline V gene has CDR1 ENHRY and CDR2 SYGVKD. The V segment lost 6 bases and the J segment 3 bases; nucleotides outside the gene matches: 8. The CDR3 length is 15 residues.

The chain joins TRBV25-1 to TRBJ2-7; D may be TRBD2 (5 bases). The V gene lost 3 bases and the J gene lost 5 bases, with 14 bases spanning the gap. In germline, CDR1 is MGHDK, CDR2 SYGVNS. This CDR3 region has 14 residues. CDR3 sequence (DNA): TGTGCCAGCAGTGAGAGCGGAAGTCCCCACGAGCAGTACTTC. This encodes CASSESGSPHEQYF.